The clone carrying this T cell receptor beta chain was found many times. Its antigen is currently unknown. The germline V gene encodes CDR1 SGDLS and CDR2 YYNGEE. There are 15 residues in the CDR3. The V gene lost 3 bases and the J gene lost 8 bases, with 18 bases spanning the gap. The TCR beta libraries were generated through quantitative 5'-RACE incorporating molecular barcodes. TCRdb itself ran the 5' RACE reads through MiXCR, one entry per CDR3 protein. Among 250,000 to 350,000 distinct CDR3 sequences listed, less than 25% were seen once. This entry is derived from a study of CD8 T cells in ankylosing spondylitis. Overall study results and limits: Disease-linked clones reportedly showed significant enrichment in matched ankylosing spondylitis synovial fluid. Relatively rare in peripheral blood, disease-linked clones were also CD8+. In the blood and synovial fluid of reactive arthritis, some motif variants had been previously reported.

This receptor was taken from a female donor with ankylosing spondylitis or in good health (not recorded which). What was sequenced was blood, either unsorted or a sorted T cell fraction (not recorded which). The rearrangement uses TRBV9 and TRBJ2-1; the D gene could be TRBD1 or TRBD2 (5 bases each). The CDR3 DNA is TGTGCCAGCAGCGCTCATCCCGGGACCAACTATGAGCAGTTCTTC. It encodes CASSAHPGTNYEQFF.